This T cell receptor (beta chain) was sequenced during a study of blood T cell repertoires in COVID-19. Assay: immunoSEQ multiplex PCR; the TCRdb copy retains only in-frame clones and omits some. This table holds some 170,000 clones, about 79% found once. This CDR3 region has 16 residues. V shed 4 bases and J 4 bases; nucleotides not matched to a gene: 8. Germline V gene lookup returns CDR1 MDHEN and CDR2 SYDVKM. Enrollees, roughly 18 to 90 years old, lived in 24 US areas. Two negative PCRs, clearance, or symptom resolution characterized the recovered Cohort 3 donors. The chain is built from TRBV28 and TRBJ1-1; the match to TRBD1 covers 11 bases. Sequencing was done on a sample of PBMCs or T cells enriched from blood (not recorded which). This clonotype was obtained from a man aged 45-65 years who had recovered from COVID-19. The CDR3, as DNA: TGTGCCAGCAGTTCGCCGCCAGGGACAGGGGGCACTGAAGCTTTCTTT. Translation: CASSSPPGTGGTEAFF.